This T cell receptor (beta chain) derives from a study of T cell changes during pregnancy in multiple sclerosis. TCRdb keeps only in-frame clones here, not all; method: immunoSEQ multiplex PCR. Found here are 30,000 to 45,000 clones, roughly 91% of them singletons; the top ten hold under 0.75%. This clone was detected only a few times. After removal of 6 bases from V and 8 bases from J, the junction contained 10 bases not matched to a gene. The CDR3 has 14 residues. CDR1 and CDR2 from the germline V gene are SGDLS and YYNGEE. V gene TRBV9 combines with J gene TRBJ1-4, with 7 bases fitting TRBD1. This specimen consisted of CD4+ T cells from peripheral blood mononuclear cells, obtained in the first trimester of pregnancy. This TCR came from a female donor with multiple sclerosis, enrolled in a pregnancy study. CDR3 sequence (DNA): TGTGCCAGCACCCAGGGGGGTACTGGAGAAAAACTGTTTTTT. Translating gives CASTQGGTGEKLFF.